The 21 T cell receptor beta chains below come from one sample, sequenced in a study of response to subunit inactivated influenza vaccine. Via MiXCR, TCRdb re-called the RT-PCR reads, giving one row per CDR3 protein. The sample holds around 470,000 distinct CDR3 sequences, 7.2% seen once. Source: PBMCs from blood, taken roughly 24 months after vaccination. The receptors derive from a man in his fifties or sixties who received an inactivated influenza vaccine.

The sample holds many counts of this clonotype. This chain connects TRBV2 to TRBJ1-5; D possibly corresponds to TRBD1 (5 bases). Trimming left V 6 bases short and J 4 bases short, with 13 bases between. The germline V gene has CDR1 SNHLY and CDR2 FYNNEI. CDR3 length: 14 amino acids. CDR3: CASRFRDGNQPQHF. The CDR3 bases are TGTGCCAGCAGGTTCCGGGACGGTAATCAGCCCCAGCATTTT.

This clonotype was seen more than once but under ten times. The chain couples TRBV12-3 or TRBV12-4 to TRBJ2-5; TRBD2 agrees at 8 bases. The CDR3 loop spans 15 amino acids. Trimming cost V 7 bases and J 4 bases; bases outside gene matches: 11. In DNA form, the CDR3 reads TGTGCCAGCAACGGGGGGGTTCTGGGGGGAGAGACCCAGTACTTC. It is translated as CASNGGVLGGETQYF.

The V and J genes are TRBV6-5 and TRBJ2-1; no clear D gene. Looked up from germline, CDR1 is MNHEY and CDR2 is SVGAGI. The CDR3 totals 15 residues. Trimming took 0 bases from V and 8 from J, leaving 14 bases between them. DNA of the CDR3: TGTGCCAGCAGTTACTCGGCCTCAGCCTCAGATGAGCAGTTCTTC. The encoded protein is CASSYSASASDEQFF.

This clonotype appeared a few times. J is TRBJ2-7 and V is TRBV20-1; TRBD2 might be the D (6 bases). Trimming removed 5 bases from V and 3 bases from J, with 23 bases in between. Germline loops: CDR1 DFQATT, CDR2 SNEGSKA (reference sequence). CDR3 length: 16 residues. CDR3 DNA sequence: TGCAGTGCTCGGAACTCCCGGAGGGAAATTCTCTACGAGCAGTACTTC. It codes for CSARNSRREILYEQYF.

This clonotype was observed at least ten times. The chain links TRBV12-3 or TRBV12-4 to TRBJ1-5, with D hard to call. Trimming took off 5 bases at V and 7 bases at J, with 9 bases between the two ends. The CDR3 consists of 12 residues. CDR3 region: CASSMGAQPQHF. The CDR3 DNA is TGTGCCAGCAGTATGGGAGCGCAGCCCCAGCATTTT.

The chain links TRBV18 to TRBJ1-1; 10 bases align to TRBD1. V shed 4 bases and J 3 bases; nucleotides not matched to a gene: 11. The CDR3 has 17 amino acids. The germline V gene has CDR1 KGHSH and CDR2 LQKENI. CDR3 bases: TGTGCCAGCTCACGAACCGGACAGGGGGGTACCGACACTGAAGCTTTCTTT. Translation: CASSRTGQGGTDTEAFF.

This clonotype was counted a few times. The chain uses TRBV20-1 and TRBJ2-1, with 16 bases that match TRBD2. Germline V gene data show CDR1 as DFQATT and CDR2 as SNEGSKA (reference sequence). The CDR3 loop spans 18 amino acids. The junction had 5 bases not matched to a gene; V was cut back by 1 base and J by 2 bases. CDR3 sequence (DNA): TGCAGTGCTAGAGTCCTAGGGACTAGCGGGAGGGCCTACAATGAGCAGTTCTTC. It specifies CSARVLGTSGRAYNEQFF.

In this sample, this clonotype turned up many times. The rearrangement uses TRBV7-8 and TRBJ1-5, with 8 bases matching TRBD1. This CDR3 spans 15 amino acids. The germline V gene has CDR1 SGHVS and CDR2 FQNEAQ. V shed 5 bases, J shed 3 bases, and the junction held 6 bases outside the gene matches. CDR3 bases: TGTGCCAGCAGCAAGGGGACAGGTTCCAATCAGCCCCAGCATTTT. Encoded protein: CASSKGTGSNQPQHF.

The table lists this clonotype with many counts. This chain uses TRBV12-3 or TRBV12-4 with TRBJ2-3, with 9 positions matching TRBD1. This CDR3 comprises 14 residues. V trimming: 6 bases; J trimming: 4 bases; junction bases outside the gene matches: 5. The CDR3 reads CASSQGQGSDTQYF. The CDR3 coding sequence is TGTGCCAGCAGCCAGGGACAGGGATCAGATACGCAGTATTTT.

Many counts were recorded for this clonotype. J is TRBJ2-5 and V is TRBV30; D is uncertain. Germline V gene sequence: CDR1 GTSNPN, CDR2 SVGIG (reference sequence). The CDR3 has 13 residues. Deletions cut 0 bases from V and 5 bases from J, with 10 bases between. The CDR3 DNA reads as TGTGCCTGGAGTGTACTCAGAAGGGAGACCCAGTACTTC. This sequence encodes CAWSVLRRETQYF.

In this sample, this clonotype turned up a few times. The genes are TRBV20-1 and TRBJ2-1; 7 bases map to TRBD1. The ends lost 1 base at V and 2 bases at J; junction bases unmatched: 8. Germline-derived CDR1 and CDR2 are DFQATT and SNEGSKA (reference sequence). This CDR3 is built from 16 residues. CDR3: CSARAVVGQAYNEQFF. CDR3 bases: TGCAGTGCTAGAGCTGTAGTCGGACAGGCCTACAATGAGCAGTTCTTC.

The chain uses TRBV2 and TRBJ1-6, with D unclear. The germline gives CDR1 SNHLY, CDR2 FYNNEI. The CDR3 is 15 residues long. V lost 3 bases and J 6 bases, leaving 12 bases between the germline ends. The CDR3 protein is CASSEVPTVNSPLHF. The CDR3 region has the DNA TGTGCCAGCAGTGAGGTGCCCACGGTTAATTCACCCCTCCACTTT.

The CDR3 sequence: CASSVGVVVETQYF. The DNA of the CDR3 is TGTGCCAGCAGCGTAGGGGTGGTCGTGGAGACCCAGTACTTC. The genes are TRBV9 and TRBJ2-5; no definite D call. Germline CDR1 and CDR2: SGDLS and YYNGEE. The CDR3 runs 14 residues. Trimming removed 0 bases at V and 5 bases at J, with 11 bases between.

Points on this clonotype: A much larger clone lies one base from this, so it may be a read error. The chain uses TRBV20-1 and TRBJ2-4; 11 bases map to TRBD2. CDR3 size: 20 residues. Germline loops: CDR1 DFQATT, CDR2 SNEGSKA (reference sequence). This CDR3 is CSTRDLRPGSGGVAKNIQYF. In nucleotides, the CDR3 is TGCAGTACTAGAGATCTCCGTCCGGGTAGCGGGGGGGTAGCCAAAAACATTCAGTACTTC.

This clonotype has only a few counts. J is TRBJ2-1 and V is TRBV6-1; perhaps D is TRBD1 or TRBD2 (6 bases each). This CDR3 comprises 14 residues. Trimming removed 3 bases at V and 6 bases at J, with 12 bases between. Germline V gives CDR1 MNHNS, CDR2 SASEGT. This CDR3 reads CASSEVGGGNEQFF. The CDR3 DNA reads as TGTGCCAGCAGTGAGGTAGGAGGGGGCAATGAGCAGTTCTTC.

This clonotype was observed a few times. The V gene is TRBV7-9, the J gene TRBJ2-5, with 8 bases identical to TRBD1. V was clipped by 5 bases and J by 4 bases; unmatched bases: 9. CDR3 length: 15 residues. CDR1 is SEHNR, CDR2 FQNEAQ, per germline (reference sequence). DNA for the CDR3: TGTGCCAGCAGCCAAGGACAGGGTCGGGGAGAGACCCAGTACTTC. This sequence encodes CASSQGQGRGETQYF.

This clonotype was counted only a few times. The CDR3 DNA is TGCGCCAGCAGCTTGGGCTACTCTGGAAACACCATATATTTT. Translating gives CASSLGYSGNTIYF. This chain links TRBV5-1 with TRBJ1-3; no firm D call. V was pared by 0 bases and J by 0 bases, with 4 bases between. Germline CDR1 is SGHRS and CDR2 is YFSETQ. The CDR3 totals 14 residues.

This clonotype was counted at least ten times. V is TRBV18 and J is TRBJ2-1; tentative D call: TRBD1 (6 bases). Germline CDR1 and CDR2: KGHSH and LQKENI. Trimming took off 1 base at V and 7 bases at J, with 11 bases between the two ends. This CDR3 contains 14 residues. CDR3 nucleotides: TGTGCCAGCTCACCACGAACCCAGGGGAATGAGCAGTTCTTC. Protein sequence: CASSPRTQGNEQFF.

A note on this clonotype: At one end, the junction sequence differs from germline, possibly due to a read error. CDR3 amino acids: CSAQKGVRIAGGSSSYNGQFF. The CDR3 coding sequence is TGCAGCGCCCAAAAGGGGGTTCGAATAGCGGGAGGCTCGAGCTCCTACAATGGGCAGTTCTTC. The rearrangement links TRBV29-1 to TRBJ2-1; 10 bases agree with TRBD2. From germline, CDR1 is SQVTM and CDR2 ANQGSEA. The CDR3 runs 21 residues.

In nucleotides, the CDR3 is TGTGCCAGCAGCTTAGTTCTGAATTTCCTTAACACCGGGGAGCTGTTTTTT. Translated: CASSLVLNFLNTGELFF. The V and J genes are TRBV7-8 and TRBJ2-2, with D hard to call. Germline V CDR1 and CDR2: SGHVS, FQNEAQ. This CDR3 has 17 residues. The V and J ends lost 1 base and 2 bases respectively, with 14 bases between them.

The sample holds many counts of this clonotype. This chain connects TRBV5-1 to TRBJ2-5; D could derive from TRBD1 or TRBD2 (5 bases each). Trimming pared 4 bases from V and 1 base from J, leaving 8 bases between. This CDR3 has 13 amino acids. CDR1 and CDR2 (germline): SGHRS, YFSETQ. CDR3 in amino acids: CASSTGTQETQYF. The CDR3, as DNA: TGCGCCAGCAGCACCGGGACCCAAGAGACCCAGTACTTC.